This is a list of T cell receptor beta chains from one sample in a study of blood T cell repertoires in COVID-19. Sequencing was performed with immunoSEQ multiplex PCR; in TCRdb, only in-frame clones are kept and a portion is missing. The table includes 250,000 or so clones, 70% to 90% detected once. The sample consisted of PBMCs or T cells enriched from blood (not recorded which). All receptors derive from a woman aged 25 to 39 with acute COVID-19. The CDR3 runs from the conserved cysteine through the conserved F or W. D genes are given only for firm matches. The size entry is marked missing in some rows and otherwise reads once, few, many or a size class.

TRBD1 - 16 TRBJ2-3 TRBV2 CASSEAGTGVTDTQYF TGTGCCAGCAGTGAAGCCGGGACAGGGGTCACAGATACGCAGTATTTT
TRBD1 - 18 TRBJ1-2 TRBV3-1/TRBV3-2 CASSRLSRDRGSNYGYTF TGTGCCAGCAGCCGCCTATCCCGGGACAGGGGTTCGAACTATGGCTACACCTTC
TRBD1 - 15 TRBJ1-4 TRBV3-1/TRBV3-2 CASSFSGTGEVKLFF TGTGCCAGCAGCTTCTCCGGGACAGGGGAGGTAAAACTGTTTTTT
- - 13 TRBJ2-1 TRBV19 CASSIGGIYEQFF TGTGCCAGTAGTATAGGCGGGATCTATGAGCAGTTCTTC
TRBD1 - 14 TRBJ2-5 TRBV27 CASSLSGGAETQYF TGTGCCAGCAGTTTATCAGGGGGCGCGGAGACCCAGTACTTC
- - 16 TRBJ2-1 TRBV7-6 CASSPWVSSEYNEQFF TGTGCCAGCAGCCCCTGGGTCTCTAGCGAGTACAATGAGCAGTTCTTC
- - 16 TRBJ2-3 TRBV24-1 CATSDFWREGADTQYF TGTGCCACCAGTGATTTCTGGCGGGAAGGCGCAGATACGCAGTATTTT
- - 13 TRBJ1-1 TRBV7-9 CASSAQGTTEAFF TGTGCCAGCAGCGCTCAGGGGACCACTGAAGCTTTCTTT
- - 13 TRBJ2-1 TRBV10-3 CAISGVGKDEQFF TGTGCCATCAGCGGAGTTGGTAAGGATGAGCAGTTCTTC
TRBD2 once 17 TRBJ2-1 TRBV7-6 CASSSTHSGSSYNEQFF TGTGCCAGCAGCTCTACTCATAGCGGGAGCTCTTACAATGAGCAGTTCTTC
TRBD1 - 14 TRBJ1-5 TRBV6-5 CASRTGGGNQPQHF TGTGCCAGCAGGACAGGGGGCGGCAATCAGCCCCAGCATTTT
- many 13 TRBJ2-2 TRBV6-4 CASSEGPTGELFF TGTGCCAGCAGTGAGGGCCCCACCGGGGAGCTGTTTTTT
- - 15 TRBJ1-2 TRBV3-1/TRBV3-2 CASSPSAELGYGYTF TGTGCCAGCAGCCCTTCCGCGGAGTTGGGCTATGGCTACACCTTC
TRBD1 - 14 TRBJ2-7 TRBV19 CASSTTGVDYEQYF TGTGCCAGTAGTACCACAGGGGTTGACTACGAGCAGTACTTC
TRBD2 - 19 TRBJ2-2 TRBV9 CASSVGGGSPGRHTGELFF TGTGCCAGCAGCGTAGGCGGCGGGAGCCCCGGCCGTCACACCGGGGAGCTGTTTTTT
- once 16 TRBJ2-1 TRBV11-2 CASNPRRELKYNEQFF TGTGCCAGCAACCCCCGGAGGGAGCTAAAGTACAATGAGCAGTTCTTC
TRBD1 - 18 TRBJ2-3 TRBV23-1 CASSRTQGARAHTDTQYF TGCGCCAGCAGCCGAACCCAGGGGGCCCGGGCTCACACAGATACGCAGTATTTT
TRBD1 few 15 TRBJ2-1 TRBV18 CASSPPGTATNEQFF TGTGCCAGCTCACCACCGGGGACAGCTACTAATGAGCAGTTCTTC
- - 16 TRBJ2-1 TRBV25-1 CASSDSERSSTNEQFF TGTGCCAGCAGTGACTCAGAGCGATCCTCCACTAATGAGCAGTTCTTC
- - 15 TRBJ2-2 TRBV5-1 CASSLDGGDTGELFF TGCGCCAGCAGCTTGGATGGCGGAGACACCGGGGAGCTGTTTTTT
TRBD1 once 15 TRBJ2-7 TRBV6-5 CASRAGTGTNYEQYF TGTGCCAGCAGAGCCGGGACAGGGACGAACTACGAGCAGTACTTC
- - 14 TRBJ1-2 TRBV6-5 CASSYSGGENGYTF TGTGCCAGCAGTTACTCGGGGGGGGAGAATGGCTACACCTTC
- - 14 TRBJ2-1 TRBV9 CASSVAGWEDEQFF TGTGCCAGCAGCGTAGCGGGATGGGAGGATGAGCAGTTCTTC
- - 20 TRBJ2-2 TRBV21-1 CASSKATAVGLFYTTGELFF TGTGCCAGCAGCAAAGCTACCGCCGTGGGGCTATTCTATACCACCGGGGAGCTGTTTTTT
TRBD2 - 17 TRBJ2-1 TRBV7-9 CASSWAPGLGSYNEQFF TGTGCCAGCAGCTGGGCCCCGGGACTAGGTTCCTACAATGAGCAGTTCTTC
TRBD2 - 14 TRBJ2-1 TRBV28 CASRETGGYNEQFF TGTGCCAGCAGGGAGACCGGGGGGTACAATGAGCAGTTCTTC
- - 12 TRBJ1-5 TRBV12-3/TRBV12-4 CATTRSNQPQHF TGTGCCACCACTAGGAGCAATCAGCCCCAGCATTTT
TRBD1 - 17 TRBJ2-3 TRBV12-5 CASGKTKGTGMADTQYF TGTGCTAGTGGCAAGACGAAAGGGACAGGGATGGCAGATACGCAGTATTTT
- - 15 TRBJ2-1 TRBV9 CASSVQGSDGDEQFF TGTGCCAGCAGCGTCCAGGGGTCGGATGGGGATGAGCAGTTCTTC
- - 15 TRBJ1-1 TRBV5-1 CASSLALGQNTEAFF TGCGCCAGCAGCTTGGCCTTAGGACAAAACACTGAAGCTTTCTTT
TRBD2 - 17 TRBJ2-1 TRBV5-8 CASSWEGKISYSNEQFF TGTGCCAGCAGCTGGGAGGGCAAAATCTCCTACTCCAATGAGCAGTTCTTC
- - 14 TRBJ2-5 TRBV7-2 CASSPGGSLETQYF TGTGCCAGCAGCCCCGGTGGTAGCCTGGAGACCCAGTACTTC
- few 12 TRBJ1-1 TRBV27 CASSFGDTEAFF TGTGCCAGCAGTTTCGGAGACACTGAAGCTTTCTTT
- - 16 TRBJ2-1 TRBV3-1/TRBV3-2 CASSHRPRGSYNEQFF TGTGCCAGCAGCCACCGTCCCCGGGGCTCCTACAATGAGCAGTTCTTC
TRBD2 - 17 TRBJ2-1 TRBV10-3 CAISGSGATPSYNEQFF TGTGCCATCAGTGGTAGCGGGGCGACCCCCTCCTACAATGAGCAGTTCTTC
- - 12 TRBJ2-7 TRBV2 CASRAYRDEQYF TGTGCCAGCAGGGCCTACAGGGACGAGCAGTACTTC
TRBD2 few 13 TRBJ2-7 TRBV6-2/TRBV6-3 CASSYTSDYEQYF TGTGCCAGCAGTTACACTAGCGACTACGAGCAGTACTTC
TRBD1 - 18 TRBJ1-4 TRBV7-9 CASSLGWTGGATNEKLFF TGTGCCAGCAGCTTAGGATGGACAGGAGGCGCAACTAATGAAAAACTGTTTTTT
TRBD2 - 19 TRBJ2-3 TRBV9 CASSARSGRDKNSTDTQYF TGTGCCAGCAGCGCCCGAAGCGGGAGAGACAAAAATAGCACAGATACGCAGTATTTT
TRBD2 - 16 TRBJ2-5 TRBV9 CASSPDRTRGKETQYF TGTGCCAGCAGCCCTGACCGGACTAGAGGCAAGGAGACCCAGTACTTC
TRBD1 few 14 TRBJ1-4 TRBV10-3 CAISEGTANEKLFF TGTGCCATCAGTGAGGGGACAGCTAATGAAAAACTGTTTTTT
- - 14 TRBJ1-4 TRBV5-1 CATSGGSTNEKLFF TGCGCCACCTCGGGGGGTTCAACTAATGAAAAACTGTTTTTT
- - 14 TRBJ2-7 TRBV27 CASSVGGTLDEQYF TGTGCCAGCAGTGTTGGGGGGACCCTAGACGAGCAGTACTTC
TRBD1 - 15 TRBJ1-1 TRBV27 CASSEGQGAYTEAFF TGTGCCAGCAGTGAAGGACAGGGGGCGTACACTGAAGCTTTCTTT
TRBD1 once 15 TRBJ1-3 TRBV7-9 CATRGQGLFGNTIYF TGTGCCACCCGGGGACAGGGGTTGTTTGGAAACACCATATATTTT
- - 15 TRBJ1-5 TRBV11-2 CASSLTVYSNQPQHF TGTGCCAGCAGCTTAACTGTTTATAGCAATCAGCCCCAGCATTTT
- - 14 TRBJ2-7 TRBV6-1 CASSELAVPYEQYF TGTGCCAGCAGTGAGTTAGCGGTCCCCTACGAGCAGTACTTC
- - 16 TRBJ2-3 TRBV5-1 CASRNDGTGGTDTQYF TGCGCCAGCAGAAATGATGGGACTGGGGGCACAGATACGCAGTATTTT
- - 17 TRBJ2-3 TRBV21-1 CASNQREWVFSTDTQYF TGTGCCAGCAACCAGCGGGAGTGGGTTTTTTCCACAGATACGCAGTATTTT
TRBD2 - 16 TRBJ2-3 TRBV7-3 CASSLGTSGRADTQYF TGTGCCAGCAGCCTAGGGACTAGCGGGAGGGCAGATACGCAGTATTTT
TRBD2 - 16 TRBJ2-3 TRBV9 CASSVEGLSSTDTQYF TGTGCCAGCAGCGTAGAGGGACTATCATCCACAGATACGCAGTATTTT
TRBD1 - 15 TRBJ1-1 TRBV5-1 CASSRGQGAASEAFF TGCGCCAGCAGTCGAGGACAGGGGGCGGCGAGTGAAGCTTTCTTT
TRBD1 - 10 TRBJ2-7 TRBV6-5 CATTGGEQYF TGTGCCACCACAGGGGGCGAGCAGTACTTC